The present TCR beta chain was sequenced within a study of blood T cell repertoires in COVID-19. Study at large: The study drew acute and convalescent COVID-19 samples from the United States, Italy and Spain. The analysed material was cDNA or gDNA that came from T cells, B-cell-depleted T cells, or PBMCs.

The V and J ends lost 10 bases and 2 bases, in that order; junction bases with no gene match: 11. Germline CDR1 reads LNHDA; CDR2 reads SQIVND (reference sequence). The CDR3 loop spans 15 amino acids. The repertoire was sequenced with immunoSEQ multiplex PCR; TCRdb's copy has only in-frame clones and lacks some. Of about 190,000 clones in the sample, 85% to 90% were seen once. This chain joins TRBV19 and TRBJ2-3; 8 nucleotides line up with TRBD1. Sequencing was carried out using peripheral blood. The TCR was taken from a woman aged 25 to 39 with active or convalescent COVID-19. DNA for the CDR3: TGTGCCATCTCACCCAGGGGACAGGACACAGATACGCAGTATTTT. This encodes CAISPRGQDTDTQYF.